Reported below is one T cell receptor beta chain. Per the original methods: Nucleated cell number was recorded as an estimate derived from reference gene primer amplification. Profiling relied on immunoSEQ multiplex PCR, and the TCRdb table lists in-frame clones only, not all of them. The V and J calls and clone size were taken over from that table, and D and trimming were inferred from the DNA. The repertoire holds tens of thousands of clones, 90% to 95% seen once, with more than 9.5% in the top ten. The sample originates from a study of blood T cell repertoires in COVID-19. The CDR3 contains 16 residues. CDR1 is MDHEN and CDR2 is SYDVKM in the germline V gene. After removal of 3 bases from V and 4 bases from J, the junction contained 8 bases not matched to a gene.

This receptor was taken from a woman of 80 years or more with acute or convalescent COVID-19. Material for sequencing was peripheral blood. The chain couples TRBV28 to TRBJ1-2; 10 bases line up with TRBD1. The DNA of the CDR3 is TGTGCCAGCAGTTTGCGACAGGGGGCCGGCGTCTATGGCTACACCTTC. This gives the protein CASSLRQGAGVYGYTF.